These 9 T cell receptor beta chains came from one sample sequenced in a study of PD-1 blockade in classical Hodgkin lymphoma. No patient escaped relapse after autologous stem cell transplantation, and brentuximab vedotin exposure varied. Clones were read by immunoSEQ multiplex PCR, and TCRdb kept only the in-frame ones, dropping some. Of under 80,000 clones in the sample, roughly two thirds were seen once. Material: peripheral blood mononuclear cells (PBMCs), obtained before the second cycle of nivolumab. The receptors stem from a human donor with classical Hodgkin lymphoma.

V usage is TRBV2 and J usage is TRBJ2-3; D gene unclear. Germline V gene sequence: CDR1 SNHLY, CDR2 FYNNEI. This CDR3 is built from 15 residues. V lost 1 base, J lost 1 base, and 9 bases lay in between. CDR3 in amino acids: CASSEEQVGTDTQYF. In nucleotides, the CDR3 is TGTGCCAGCAGTGAAGAGCAGGTTGGCACAGATACGCAGTATTTT.

The chain couples TRBV7-9 to TRBJ1-5; a weak D match, TRBD1 (5 bases). The CDR3 is made up of 16 amino acids. The germline V and J ends were trimmed by 2 bases and 4 bases, with 15 bases remaining between them. In germline, CDR1 is SEHNR, CDR2 FQNEAQ (reference sequence). The CDR3: CASSLSGAPVNQPQHF. The CDR3 DNA follows: TGTGCCAGCAGCTTATCCGGGGCCCCGGTTAATCAGCCCCAGCATTTT.

The chain combines TRBV30 with TRBJ1-6; D uncertain. This CDR3 contains 14 residues. CDR1 and CDR2 (germline): GTSNPN, SVGIG (reference sequence). V dropped 0 bases and J dropped 5 bases, with 8 bases sitting between them. CDR3 sequence (DNA): TGTGCCTGGAGTGTACAAGCTAATAATTCACCCCTCCACTTT. This encodes CAWSVQANNSPLHF. The whole variable domain, remainder taken from reference TRBV30 and TRBJ1-6, is SQTIHQWPATLVQPVGSPLSLECTVEGTSNPNLYWYRQAAGRGLQLLFYSVGIGQISSEVPQNLSASRPQDRQFILSSKKLLLSDSGFYLCAWSVQANNSPLHFGNGTRLTVT.

This clone has only a few counts. The rearrangement uses TRBV4-1 and TRBJ2-7, with 10 bases aligning to TRBD2. There are 15 residues in the CDR3. Germline CDR1 is MGHRA and CDR2 is YSYEKL. Trimming took 4 bases from V and 1 from J; bases not matched to a gene: 4. The CDR3 DNA sequence: TGCGCCAGCAGCCTGGGACTAGCGTTTTCCTACGAGCAGTACTTC. The encoded protein is CASSLGLAFSYEQYF.

V is TRBV5-6 and J is TRBJ1-2; D is uncertain. Trimming left V 4 bases short and J 4 bases short, with 14 bases between. Looked up from germline, CDR1 is SGHDT and CDR2 is YYEEEE. This CDR3 comprises 14 residues. The CDR3, as DNA: TGTGCCAGCAGCCTGGAACATCACCTCTATGGCTACACCTTC. This translates into CASSLEHHLYGYTF. Full variable domain (remainder filled in from reference TRBV5-6 and TRBJ1-2): DAGVTQSPTHLIKTRGQQVTLRCSPKSGHDTVSWYQQALGQGPQFIFQYYEEEERQRGNFPDRFSGHQFPNYSSELNVNALLLGDSALYLCASSLEHHLYGYTFGSGTRLTVV.

This clone has just a few counts. The chain couples TRBV25-1 to TRBJ1-2, with 7 bases identical to TRBD1. Germline V lookup: CDR1 MGHDK, CDR2 SYGVNS. This CDR3 has 15 residues. V gave up 4 bases and J gave up 2 bases; unmatched junction bases: 7. The CDR3 protein is CASSGLTGPNYGYTF. DNA for the CDR3: TGTGCCAGCAGTGGATTGACAGGGCCGAACTATGGCTACACCTTC.

Only a few counts were recorded for this clone. V and J are TRBV11-2 and TRBJ2-7; D not resolved. V shed 0 bases and J shed 1 base, with 7 bases lying between them. Germline CDR1 SGHAT, CDR2 FQNNGV. The CDR3 is 14 amino acids. In DNA form, the CDR3 reads TGTGCCAGCAGCTTAGAGGCGGTTTCCTACGAGCAGTACTTC. Its translation is CASSLEAVSYEQYF.

This clone was detected only a few times. This chain uses TRBV11-1 with TRBJ2-7; D ambiguous. V lost 2 bases, J lost 5 bases, and 19 bases lay in between. Per germline, CDR1 SGHAT and CDR2 FQDESV (reference sequence). The CDR3 is 16 residues long. In DNA, the CDR3 is TGTGCCAGCAGCTTAAACGAGGTTCCCCAGGTTCACGAGCAGTACTTC. This translates into CASSLNEVPQVHEQYF.

This chain uses TRBV7-8 with TRBJ2-7, with D possibly being TRBD1 or TRBD2 (5 bases each). Per the germline V gene, CDR1 is SGHVS and CDR2 is FQNEAQ. V was clipped by 8 bases and J by 3 bases, with 14 bases between them. This CDR3 is built from 13 residues. CDR3: CASRDPQDYEQYF. The DNA for the CDR3 is TGTGCCAGCCGGGATCCACAGGACTACGAGCAGTACTTC.